This T cell receptor (beta chain) derives from a study of cytomegalovirus exposure and HLA in healthy donors. This CDR3 region has 17 residues. The germline CDR1 and CDR2 sequences are SGHTA and FQGNSA. The V and J ends lost 5 bases and 0 bases respectively, with 18 bases between them. The PCR had 60 Vbeta and 13 Jbeta primers. Profiled with immunoSEQ multiplex PCR; TCRdb holds only in-frame clones, not every one. The sample yields approximately 140,000 clones, approximately 80% seen once. This clonotype originated in a man in his forties or fifties in good health and CMV-seronegative. J is TRBJ2-3 and V is TRBV7-2; possibly TRBD1 for D (6 bases). The sample taken for sequencing was PBMCs. The CDR3 sequence is CASSPWIGGLSTDTQYF. For the CDR3, the DNA is TGTGCCAGCAGCCCCTGGATTGGGGGCCTTAGCACAGATACGCAGTATTTT.